This TCR beta chain is drawn from a study of CXCR3-negative and CXCR3-positive naive CD8 T cells. The CDR3 sequence is 17 residues long. The germline V gene encodes CDR1 LGHNA and CDR2 YSLEER. Overall study findings and caveats: CXCR3-positive naive cells carried more hydrophobic TRB CDR3s than CXCR3-negative naive cells did. Similarly elevated diversity marked both naive subsets, with memory CD8+ cells showing far lower diversity.

UMI-labeled TRB cDNA libraries were prepared by 5' RACE. For each CDR3 protein, TCRdb gives one entry from its re-call of the 5' RACE reads, without DNA. The sample's table shows 150,000 or so distinct CDR3 sequences. Regarding this clonotype: As yet, its antigen is unknown.

Sorts performed in triplicate captured 300,000 to 350,000 cells each from every CD8+ T cell subset. The sequence was collected from a human donor in good health. Some clones in this sample may be carry-over from other donors' samples. Sequencing used naive CXCR3+ CD8+ T cells from blood. This sample's subset: CD45RO-CCR7+CD27+CD95- naive CD8+ T cells expressing CXCR3 (TNR3+). This sequence joins TRBV4-3 and TRBJ2-7; TCRdb lists TRBD2, though no DNA is available to test this call. CDR3 loop: CASSQDYLASGAYEQYF.